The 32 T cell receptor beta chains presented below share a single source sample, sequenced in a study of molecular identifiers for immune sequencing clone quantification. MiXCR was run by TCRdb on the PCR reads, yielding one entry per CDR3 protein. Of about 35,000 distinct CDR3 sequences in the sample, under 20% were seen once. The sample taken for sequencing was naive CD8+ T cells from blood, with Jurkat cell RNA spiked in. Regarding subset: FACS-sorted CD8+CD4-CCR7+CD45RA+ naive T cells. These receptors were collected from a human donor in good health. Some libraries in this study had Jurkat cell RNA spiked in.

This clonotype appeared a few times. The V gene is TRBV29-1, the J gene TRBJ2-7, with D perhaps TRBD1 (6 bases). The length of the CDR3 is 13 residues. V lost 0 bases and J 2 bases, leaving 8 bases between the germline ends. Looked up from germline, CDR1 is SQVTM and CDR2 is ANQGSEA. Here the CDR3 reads CSVEDRGTYEQYF. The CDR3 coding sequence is TGCAGCGTTGAAGACAGGGGTACCTACGAGCAGTACTTC.

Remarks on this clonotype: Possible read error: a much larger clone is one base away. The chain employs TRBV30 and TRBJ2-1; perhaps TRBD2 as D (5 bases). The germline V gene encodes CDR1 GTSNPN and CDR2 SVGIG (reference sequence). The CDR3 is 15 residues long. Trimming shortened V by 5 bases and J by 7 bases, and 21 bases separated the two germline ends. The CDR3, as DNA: TGTGCCTGGGCTATGGACTGGACGACCCTAAATGAGCAGTTCTTC. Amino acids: CAWAMDWTTLNEQFF.

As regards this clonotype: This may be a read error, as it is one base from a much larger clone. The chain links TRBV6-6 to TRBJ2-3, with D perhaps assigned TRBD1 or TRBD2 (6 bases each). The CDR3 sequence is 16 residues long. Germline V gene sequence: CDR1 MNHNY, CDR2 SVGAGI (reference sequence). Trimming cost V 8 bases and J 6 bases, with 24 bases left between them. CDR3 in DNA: TGTGCCAGCTTTGGGGGCCCCGGGACTGGCGGGGATACGCAGTATTTT. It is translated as CASFGGPGTGGDTQYF.

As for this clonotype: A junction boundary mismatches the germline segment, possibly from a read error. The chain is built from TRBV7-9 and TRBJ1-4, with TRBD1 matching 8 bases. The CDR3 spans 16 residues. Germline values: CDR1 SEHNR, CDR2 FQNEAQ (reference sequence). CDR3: CASSLGTGQTNEKLSF. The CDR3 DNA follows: TGTGCCAGCAGCTTAGGGACAGGGCAAACTAACGAAAAACTGTCTTTT.

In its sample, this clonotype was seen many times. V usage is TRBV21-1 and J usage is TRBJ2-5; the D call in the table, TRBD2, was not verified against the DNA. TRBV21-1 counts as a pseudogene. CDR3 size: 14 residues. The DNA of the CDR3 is TGTGCCAGCAGCAGGGCTAGCGGGTGCGAGACCCAGTACTTC. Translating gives CASSRASGCETQYF.

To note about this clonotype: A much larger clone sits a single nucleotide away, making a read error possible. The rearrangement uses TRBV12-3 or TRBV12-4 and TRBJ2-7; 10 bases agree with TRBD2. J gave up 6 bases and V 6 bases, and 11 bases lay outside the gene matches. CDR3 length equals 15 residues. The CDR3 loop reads CASRPSSGRSCEQYF. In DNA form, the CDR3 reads TGTGCCAGCAGACCCTCTAGCGGGAGAAGTTGCGAGCAGTACTTC.

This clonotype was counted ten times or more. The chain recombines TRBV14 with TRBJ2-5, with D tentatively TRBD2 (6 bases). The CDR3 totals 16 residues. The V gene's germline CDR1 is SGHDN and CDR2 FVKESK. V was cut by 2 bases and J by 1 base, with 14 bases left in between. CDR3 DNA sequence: TGTGCCAGCAGCCAAAGAGGGACTTACCCCCAAGAGACCCAGTACTTC. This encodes CASSQRGTYPQETQYF.

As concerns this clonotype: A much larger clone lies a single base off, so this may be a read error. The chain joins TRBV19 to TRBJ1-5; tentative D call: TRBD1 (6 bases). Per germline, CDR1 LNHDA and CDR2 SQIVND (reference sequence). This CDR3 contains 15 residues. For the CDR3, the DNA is TGTGCCAGTACCCCTACAGGGTTGGGCAATCGGCCCCAGCATTTT. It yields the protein CASTPTGLGNRPQHF.

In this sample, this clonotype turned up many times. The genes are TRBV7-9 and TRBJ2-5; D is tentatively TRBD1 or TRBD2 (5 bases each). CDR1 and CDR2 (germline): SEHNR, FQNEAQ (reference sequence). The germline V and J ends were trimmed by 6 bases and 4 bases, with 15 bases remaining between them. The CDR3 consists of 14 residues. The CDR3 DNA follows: TGTGCCAGCAGAGACGGGACGGAGCCAGAGACCCAGTACTTC. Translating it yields CASRDGTEPETQYF.

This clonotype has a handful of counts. CDR3 protein: CATRLGGSSEQYF. The DNA for the CDR3 is TGTGCCACCAGGTTGGGCGGGAGTTCCGAGCAGTACTTC. This chain uses TRBV24-1 with TRBJ2-7; 7 bases map to TRBD2. CDR3 length: 13 amino acids. J gave up 6 bases and V 7 bases, and 8 bases lay outside the gene matches. Germline CDR1 is KGHDR and CDR2 is SFDVKD.

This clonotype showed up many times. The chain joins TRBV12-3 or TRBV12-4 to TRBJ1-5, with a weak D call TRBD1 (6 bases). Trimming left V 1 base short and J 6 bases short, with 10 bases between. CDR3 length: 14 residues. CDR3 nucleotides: TGTGCCAGCAGTTTAGAACAGGGACGTCAGCCCCAGCATTTT. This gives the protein CASSLEQGRQPQHF.

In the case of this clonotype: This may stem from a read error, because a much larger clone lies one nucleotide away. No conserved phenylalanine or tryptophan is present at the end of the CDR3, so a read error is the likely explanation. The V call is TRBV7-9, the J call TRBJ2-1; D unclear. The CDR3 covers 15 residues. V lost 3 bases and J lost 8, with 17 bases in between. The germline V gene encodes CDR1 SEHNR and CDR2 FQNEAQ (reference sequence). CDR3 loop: CASSLLARLSDEQFL. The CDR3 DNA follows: TGTGCCAGCAGCTTGCTGGCTAGGCTCTCCGATGAGCAGTTCCTC.

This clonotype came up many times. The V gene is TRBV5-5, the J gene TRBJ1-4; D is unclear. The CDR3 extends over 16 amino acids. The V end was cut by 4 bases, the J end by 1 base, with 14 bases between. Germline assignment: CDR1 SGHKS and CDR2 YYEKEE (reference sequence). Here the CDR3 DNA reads TGTGCCAGCAGCCAGGACCTGGGAGGAACTAATGAAAAACTGTTTTTT. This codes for CASSQDLGGTNEKLFF. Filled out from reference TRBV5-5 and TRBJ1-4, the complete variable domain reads DAGVTQSPTHLIKTRGQQVTLRCSPISGHKSVSWYQQVLGQGPQFIFQYYEKEERGRGNFPDRFSARQFPNYSSELNVNALLLGDSALYLCASSQDLGGTNEKLFFGSGTQLSVL.

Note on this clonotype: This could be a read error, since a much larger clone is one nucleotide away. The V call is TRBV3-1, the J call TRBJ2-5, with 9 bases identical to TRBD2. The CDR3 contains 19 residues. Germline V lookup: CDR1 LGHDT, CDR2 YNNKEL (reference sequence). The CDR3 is CASSPRETSGYPPQGTQYF. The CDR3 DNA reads TGTGCCAGCAGCCCCCGGGAGACTAGCGGTTACCCGCCTCAAGGGACCCAGTACTTC.

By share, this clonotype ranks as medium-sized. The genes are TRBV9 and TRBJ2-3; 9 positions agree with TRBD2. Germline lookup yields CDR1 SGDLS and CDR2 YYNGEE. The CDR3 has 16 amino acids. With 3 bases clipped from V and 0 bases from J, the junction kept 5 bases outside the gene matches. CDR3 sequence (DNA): TGTGCCAGCAGCGAGGGACTAGCACATAGCACAGATACGCAGTATTTT. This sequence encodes CASSEGLAHSTDTQYF.

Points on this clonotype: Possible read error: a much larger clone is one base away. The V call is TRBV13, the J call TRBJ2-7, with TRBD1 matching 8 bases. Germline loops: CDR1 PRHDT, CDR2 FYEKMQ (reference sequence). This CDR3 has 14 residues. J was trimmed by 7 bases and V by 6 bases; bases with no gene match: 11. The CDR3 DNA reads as TGTGCCAGCAGTCACCCGGGACAGGCCAAGGAGCAGTACTTC. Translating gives CASSHPGQAKEQYF.

Written as DNA, the CDR3 is TGTGCCAGCAGTACCGGGTCCTTCTCCTACAATGAGCAGTTCTTC. Encoded protein: CASSTGSFSYNEQFF. V gene TRBV6-5 combines with J gene TRBJ2-1; D remains unclear. Trimming shortened V by 5 bases and J by 0 bases, and 11 bases separated the two germline ends. Germline-derived CDR1 and CDR2 are MNHEY and SVGAGI. The CDR3 has 15 residues.

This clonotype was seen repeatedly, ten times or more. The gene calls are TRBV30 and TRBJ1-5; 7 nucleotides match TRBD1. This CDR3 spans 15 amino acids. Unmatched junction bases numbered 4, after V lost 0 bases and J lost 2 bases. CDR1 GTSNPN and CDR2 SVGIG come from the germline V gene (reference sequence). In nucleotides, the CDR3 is TGTGCCTGGAGTGTAGGGGGACAGCGCAATCAGCCCCAGCATTTT. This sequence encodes CAWSVGGQRNQPQHF.

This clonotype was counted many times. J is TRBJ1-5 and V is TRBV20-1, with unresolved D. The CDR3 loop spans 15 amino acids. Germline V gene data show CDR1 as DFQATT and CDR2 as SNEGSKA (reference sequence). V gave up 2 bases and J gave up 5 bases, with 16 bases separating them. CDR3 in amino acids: CSARHGPLSDQPQHF. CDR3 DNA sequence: TGCAGTGCTAGACACGGGCCACTCTCAGATCAGCCCCAGCATTTT.

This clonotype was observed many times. CDR3 in amino acids: CASPPPRLVSTDTQYF. CDR3 bases: TGTGCCAGCCCCCCCCCCCGGCTAGTTAGCACAGATACGCAGTATTTT. The V and J genes are TRBV28 and TRBJ2-3; D unresolved. Trimming removed 8 bases at V and 0 bases at J, with 18 bases between. Germline values: CDR1 MDHEN, CDR2 SYDVKM. The CDR3 runs to 16 residues.

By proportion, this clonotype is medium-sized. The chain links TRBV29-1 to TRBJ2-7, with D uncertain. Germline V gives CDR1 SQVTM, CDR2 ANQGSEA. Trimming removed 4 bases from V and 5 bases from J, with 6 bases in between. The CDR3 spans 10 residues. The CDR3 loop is CSVVGNEQYF. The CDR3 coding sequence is TGCAGCGTTGTAGGGAACGAGCAGTACTTC.

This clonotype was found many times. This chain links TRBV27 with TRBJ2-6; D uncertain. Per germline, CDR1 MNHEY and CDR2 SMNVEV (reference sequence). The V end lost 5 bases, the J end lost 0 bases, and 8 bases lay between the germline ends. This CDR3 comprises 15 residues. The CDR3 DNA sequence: TGTGCCAGCAGTCGGGTCGACTCTGGGGCCAACGTCCTGACTTTC. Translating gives CASSRVDSGANVLTF.

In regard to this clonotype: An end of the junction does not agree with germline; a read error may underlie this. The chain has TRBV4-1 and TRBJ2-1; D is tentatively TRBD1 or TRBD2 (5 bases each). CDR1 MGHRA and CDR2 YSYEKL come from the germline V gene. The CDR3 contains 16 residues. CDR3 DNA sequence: TGCGCCAGCAGCCCAACTCGGGACGGGATATACAATGAGCAGCTCTTC. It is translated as CASSPTRDGIYNEQLF.

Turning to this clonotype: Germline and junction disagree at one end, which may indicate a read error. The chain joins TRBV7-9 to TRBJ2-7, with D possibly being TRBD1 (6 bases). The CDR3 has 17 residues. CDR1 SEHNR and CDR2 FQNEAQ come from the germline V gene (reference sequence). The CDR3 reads CVSSLDYDRSTAYEQYF. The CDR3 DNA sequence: TGTGTCAGCAGCTTAGATTATGACAGGAGTACCGCCTACGAGCAGTACTTC.

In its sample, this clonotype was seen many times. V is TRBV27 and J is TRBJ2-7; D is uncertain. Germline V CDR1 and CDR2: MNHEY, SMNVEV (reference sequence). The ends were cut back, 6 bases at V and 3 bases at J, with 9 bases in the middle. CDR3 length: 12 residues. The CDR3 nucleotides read TGTGCCAGCAGGGGGTCAGACTACGAGCAGTACTTC. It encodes CASRGSDYEQYF.

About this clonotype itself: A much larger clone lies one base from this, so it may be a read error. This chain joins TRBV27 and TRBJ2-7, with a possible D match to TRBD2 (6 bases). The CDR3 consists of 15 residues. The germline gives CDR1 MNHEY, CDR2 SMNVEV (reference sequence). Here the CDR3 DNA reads TGTGCCAGCAGTTTATCGGGGGGATCCCACTACAAGCAGTACTTC. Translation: CASSLSGGSHYKQYF.

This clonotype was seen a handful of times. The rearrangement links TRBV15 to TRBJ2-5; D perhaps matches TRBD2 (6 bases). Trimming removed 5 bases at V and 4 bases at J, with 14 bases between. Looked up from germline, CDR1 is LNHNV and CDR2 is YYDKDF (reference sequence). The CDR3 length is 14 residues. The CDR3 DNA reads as TGTGCCACCAGCGGGAACCGGGACTTAGAGACCCAGTACTTC. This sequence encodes CATSGNRDLETQYF.

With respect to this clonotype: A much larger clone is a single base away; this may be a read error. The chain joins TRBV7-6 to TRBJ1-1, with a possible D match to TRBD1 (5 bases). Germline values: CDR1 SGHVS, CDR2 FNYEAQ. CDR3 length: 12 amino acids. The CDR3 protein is CASGHINTEALF. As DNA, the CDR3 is TGTGCCAGCGGACATATCAACACTGAAGCTCTCTTT.

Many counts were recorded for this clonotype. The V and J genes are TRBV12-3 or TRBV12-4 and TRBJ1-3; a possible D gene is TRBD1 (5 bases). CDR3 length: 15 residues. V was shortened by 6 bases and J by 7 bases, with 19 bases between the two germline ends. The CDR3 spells CASSPGGAVGNTIYF. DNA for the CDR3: TGTGCCAGCAGCCCCGGCGGGGCTGTAGGGAACACCATATATTTT.

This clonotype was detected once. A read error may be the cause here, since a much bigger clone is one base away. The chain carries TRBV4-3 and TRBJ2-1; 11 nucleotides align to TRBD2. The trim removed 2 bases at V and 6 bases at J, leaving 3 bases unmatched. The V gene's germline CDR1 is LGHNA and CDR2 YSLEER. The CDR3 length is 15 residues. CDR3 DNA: TGCGCCAGCAGCCAAACTAGCGGGGGCTGCAATGAGCAGTTCTTC. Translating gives CASSQTSGGCNEQFF.

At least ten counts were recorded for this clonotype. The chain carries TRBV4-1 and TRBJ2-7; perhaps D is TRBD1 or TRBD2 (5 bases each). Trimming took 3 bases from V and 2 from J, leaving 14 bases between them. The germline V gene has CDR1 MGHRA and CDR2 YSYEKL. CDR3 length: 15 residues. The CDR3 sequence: CASSQTRGTAYEQYF. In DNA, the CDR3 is TGCGCCAGCAGCCAGACCCGGGGCACCGCCTACGAGCAGTACTTC.

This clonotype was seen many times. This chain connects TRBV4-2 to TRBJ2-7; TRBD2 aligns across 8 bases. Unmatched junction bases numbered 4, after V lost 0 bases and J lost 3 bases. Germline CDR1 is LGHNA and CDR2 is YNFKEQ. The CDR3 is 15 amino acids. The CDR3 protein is CASSQELAGGYEQYF. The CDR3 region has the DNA TGTGCCAGCAGCCAAGAACTCGCGGGAGGCTACGAGCAGTACTTC.